One TCR beta chain is described in this entry. Its antigen is as yet unknown. This entry is derived from a study of OX40 agonist ivuxolimab in advanced cancers. Study-wide results and limits: Low normalized T-cell clonal expansion also characterized some of the nonresponders.

The sampling schedule covered blood at baseline, cycle 4 day 1, and cycle 7 day 1. Repertoires were generated with immunoSEQ multiplex PCR, while TCRdb's copy carries only in-frame clones and drops some. The sample holds around 46,000 clones, 89% seen once. The germline gives CDR1 SGHNT, CDR2 YENEEA. V lost 4 bases, J lost 4 bases, and 8 bases stayed unmatched. The CDR3 runs 16 residues. The J gene is TRBJ2-7, the V gene TRBV11-3; TRBD2 aligns across 12 bases. The sample was CD4+ or CD8+ T cells sorted from blood, taken in a trial of the OX40 agonist ivuxolimab. This sequence originates from an adult with an advanced solid tumor such as melanoma, head and neck, liver or kidney cancer. The CDR3 nucleotides read TGTGCCAGCAGCTCTAGACTAGCGGGAGAAATATACGAGCAGTACTTC. Amino acids: CASSSRLAGEIYEQYF.